This T cell receptor beta chain was sequenced during a study of spatial heterogeneity in lung cancer (dated by TCRdb to between 2018 and 2021). Describing the broader study: Samples were obtained from around 72 patients with early-stage, untreated non-small cell lung cancer from the lung TRACERx cohort. Follow-up PBMC samples were sequenced whenever available, with the median time to follow-up being around 2 years after resection. Beta-chain transcripts were consistently detected in greater numbers than alpha-chain transcripts, which likely reflected higher beta-chain transcript abundance. In the raw uncorrected reads, each unique combination of TCR and UMI appeared on average more than ten times. In non-small cell lung cancer, the study made a quantitative comparison of TCR alpha and beta repertoires among multiple tumor regions, matched nontumor lung and blood. TCR repertoire features were related to nonsynonymous mutation counts determined by whole-exome sequencing of tumor tissue. At surgery, fewer than 250 tumor regions, 61 to 65 matched nontumor lung samples and 56 PBMC samples were TCR-sequenced for both alpha and beta chains. Study-wide conclusions, independent of this receptor: Additional single-cell paired TCR alpha and beta sequencing was considered necessary to confirm, at a functional level, the hypothesis that regional TCRs recognize regional mutations. Ubiquitous expanded tumor TCRs were detected in blood more often at tumor resection than at routine follow-up. Comparisons of baseline and follow-up blood repertoires included only approximately 14 patients.

The time point tag for this specimen amounts to: blood at routine non-recurrence follow-up after resection. Whole RNA extracted from tumor and nontumor lung tissue, or from cryopreserved PBMC samples, was used for TCR sequencing without cell sorting. Only patients with enough RNA available from two or more tumor regions were chosen for TCR sequencing. Library construction relied on 5' RACE. Instrument used: NextSeq 500. In the TCR library protocol, a unique molecular identifier was attached to each TCR cDNA molecule so that PCR and sequencing errors could be corrected. From the authors' description of their analysis: TCR identification, UMI-based error correction and CDR3 extraction were all carried out with Decombinator tools. Expanded TCRs were defined as those above a frequency of 2 per 1,000, corresponding to the top 1% of the tumor frequency distribution. Renyi diversity was calculated using the R vegan package after each repertoire was subsampled 100 times to 5,000 TCRs. To build CDR3 similarity networks, amino acid triplet string-kernel similarity was used, and CDR3s were connected when their pairwise similarity was above 0.82. TCRdb handled the public reads itself, with Q25 trimming in fastp and clone calling in MiXCR, and kept productive beta chains. Rows are combined by CDR3 protein, so each entry shows the most common genes and DNA. These V and J calls are TCRdb output, not the study's own analysis. In all, the sample holds roughly 120,000 distinct CDR3 sequences, and 10% to 12% of those were seen once. The ten largest account for 24% of the sample.

Taken from the germline V gene, the CDR1 and CDR2 loops are MGHRA and YSYEKL. Relative to germline, V is 0 bases shorter and J is 0 bases shorter, with 11 bases between their ends. There are 16 amino acids in the CDR3, from cysteine to phenylalanine inclusive. The entry retains the CDR3 DNA only, 48 bases that are in frame from base 1. This clonotype occurred a few times. There is no known antigen for this receptor. Base qualities are not recorded, but no much larger clone differs from it by a single base. This TCR was sampled from a female donor with early-stage non-small cell lung cancer. The chain is encoded by TRBV4-1 joined to TRBJ1-2; TRBD1 is possibly the D segment (5 matching bases). The source material was PBMCs, sampled at follow-up. This receptor carries the CDR3 CASSQDVGATNYGYTF. The DNA is as follows: TGCGCCAGCAGCCAAGATGTAGGGGCCACTAACTATGGCTACACCTTC.